This T cell receptor (beta chain) appears in the sequencing data of a study of blood T cell repertoires in COVID-19. Across the study: COVID-19 samples collected from the United States, Italy and Spain covered acute and convalescent phases. Nucleic acid was either cDNA or gDNA, and it came from T cells, B-cell-depleted T cells, or PBMCs.

The junction had 17 bases not matched to a gene; V was cut back by 3 bases and J by 3 bases. The CDR3 consists of 21 residues. The germline V gene has CDR1 LNHDA and CDR2 SQIVND (reference sequence). Here immunoSEQ multiplex PCR was the method, and the copy in TCRdb shows in-frame clones only, minus some. The sample has about 200,000 clones, roughly nine tenths seen once. Sequenced input: peripheral blood. The sequence was collected from a man aged 55 to 69 who had recovered from COVID-19. The chain uses TRBV19 and TRBJ1-4, with 12 bases that match TRBD1. For the CDR3, the DNA is TGTGCCAGTAGTATCGGGCTCGGGACAGGGGGCAATTCGAGAGCTAATGAAAAACTGTTTTTT. This codes for CASSIGLGTGGNSRANEKLFF.